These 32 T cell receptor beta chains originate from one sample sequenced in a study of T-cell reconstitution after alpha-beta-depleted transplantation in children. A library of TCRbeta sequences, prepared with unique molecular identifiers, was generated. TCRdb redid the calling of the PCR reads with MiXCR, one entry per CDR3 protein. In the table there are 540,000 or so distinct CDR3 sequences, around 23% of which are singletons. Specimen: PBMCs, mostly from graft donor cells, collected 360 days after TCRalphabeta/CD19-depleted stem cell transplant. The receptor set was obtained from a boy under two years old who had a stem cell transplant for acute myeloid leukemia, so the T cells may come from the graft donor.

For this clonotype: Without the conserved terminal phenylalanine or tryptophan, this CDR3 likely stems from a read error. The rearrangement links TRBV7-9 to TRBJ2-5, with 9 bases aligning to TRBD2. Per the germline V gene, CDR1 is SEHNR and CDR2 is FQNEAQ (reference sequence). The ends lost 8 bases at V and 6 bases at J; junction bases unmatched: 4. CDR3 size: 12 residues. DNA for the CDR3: TGTGCCAGCGGACTAGCGAAGAAGACCCAGTACTAC. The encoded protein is CASGLAKKTQYY.

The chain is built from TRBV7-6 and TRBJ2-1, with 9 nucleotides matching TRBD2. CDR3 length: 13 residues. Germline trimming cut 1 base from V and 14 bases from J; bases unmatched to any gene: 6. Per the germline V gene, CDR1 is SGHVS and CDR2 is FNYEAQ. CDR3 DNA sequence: TGTGCCAGCAGCTTAGTTCCGGGACTAGCAGAGTTCTTC. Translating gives CASSLVPGLAEFF.

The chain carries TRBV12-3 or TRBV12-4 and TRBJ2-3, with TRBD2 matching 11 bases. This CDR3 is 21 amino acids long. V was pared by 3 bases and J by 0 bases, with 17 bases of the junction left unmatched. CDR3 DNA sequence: TGTGCCAGCAGTTTTAGCTTCCTCGACACTAGCGGGGGCCTTAGCACAGATACGCAGTATTTT. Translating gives CASSFSFLDTSGGLSTDTQYF.

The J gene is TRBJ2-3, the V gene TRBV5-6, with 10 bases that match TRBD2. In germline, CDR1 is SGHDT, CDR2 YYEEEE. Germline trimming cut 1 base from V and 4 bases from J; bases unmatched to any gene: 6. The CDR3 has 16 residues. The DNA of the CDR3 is TGTGCCAGCAGCTTGTATCCTAGCGGGGGAGCAGATACGCAGTATTTT. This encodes CASSLYPSGGADTQYF.

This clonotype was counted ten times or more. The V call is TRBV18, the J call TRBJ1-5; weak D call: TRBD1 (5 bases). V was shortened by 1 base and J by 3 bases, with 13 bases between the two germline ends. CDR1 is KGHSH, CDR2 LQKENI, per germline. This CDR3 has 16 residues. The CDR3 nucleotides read TGTGCCAGCTCACCACGGGAAGACAGCTACAATCAGCCCCAGCATTTT. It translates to CASSPREDSYNQPQHF.

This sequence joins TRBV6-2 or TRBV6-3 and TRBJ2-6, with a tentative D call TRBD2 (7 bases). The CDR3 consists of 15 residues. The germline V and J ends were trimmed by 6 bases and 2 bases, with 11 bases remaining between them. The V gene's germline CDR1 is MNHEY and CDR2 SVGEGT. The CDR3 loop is CASSRGAPGANVLTF. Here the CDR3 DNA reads TGTGCCAGCAGCCGGGGGGCTCCTGGGGCCAACGTCCTGACTTTC.

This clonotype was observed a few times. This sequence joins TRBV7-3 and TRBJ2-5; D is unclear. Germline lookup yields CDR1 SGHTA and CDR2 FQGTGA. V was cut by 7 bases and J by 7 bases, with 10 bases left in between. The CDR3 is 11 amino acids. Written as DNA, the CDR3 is TGTGCCAGCAACCGCCTCAGGACCCAGTACTTC. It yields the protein CASNRLRTQYF.

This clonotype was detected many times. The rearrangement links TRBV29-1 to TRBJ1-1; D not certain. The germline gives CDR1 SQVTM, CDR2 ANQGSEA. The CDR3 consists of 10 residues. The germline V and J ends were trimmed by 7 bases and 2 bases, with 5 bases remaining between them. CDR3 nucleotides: TGCAGCGCCTGTAACACTGAAGCTTTCTTT. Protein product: CSACNTEAFF.

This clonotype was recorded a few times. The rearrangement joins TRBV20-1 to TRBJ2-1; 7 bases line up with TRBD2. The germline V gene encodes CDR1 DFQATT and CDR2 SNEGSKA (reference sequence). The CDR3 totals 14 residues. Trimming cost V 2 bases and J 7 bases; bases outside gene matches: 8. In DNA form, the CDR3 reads TGCAGTGCTAGAAGCGGGACCATCGGGAATGAGCAGTTCTTC. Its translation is CSARSGTIGNEQFF.

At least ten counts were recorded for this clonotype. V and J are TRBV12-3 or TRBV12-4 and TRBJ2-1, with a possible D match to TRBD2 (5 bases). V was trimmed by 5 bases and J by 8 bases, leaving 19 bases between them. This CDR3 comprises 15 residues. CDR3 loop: CASSASTRVFDEQFF. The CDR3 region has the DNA TGTGCCAGCAGTGCGAGCACTAGGGTTTTCGATGAGCAGTTCTTC.

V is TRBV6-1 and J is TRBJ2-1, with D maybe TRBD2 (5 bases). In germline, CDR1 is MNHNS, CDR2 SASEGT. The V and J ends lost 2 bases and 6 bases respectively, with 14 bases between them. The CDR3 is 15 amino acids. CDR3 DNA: TGTGCCAGCAGTGAACCTGGGGAGCCTATCAATGAGCAGTTCTTC. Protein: CASSEPGEPINEQFF.

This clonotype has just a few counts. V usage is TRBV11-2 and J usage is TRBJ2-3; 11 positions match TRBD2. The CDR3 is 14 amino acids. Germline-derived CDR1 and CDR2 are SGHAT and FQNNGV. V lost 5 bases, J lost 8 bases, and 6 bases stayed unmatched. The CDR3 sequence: CASSPSGGIGTQYF. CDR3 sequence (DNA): TGTGCCAGCAGCCCTAGCGGGGGGATTGGTACGCAGTATTTT.

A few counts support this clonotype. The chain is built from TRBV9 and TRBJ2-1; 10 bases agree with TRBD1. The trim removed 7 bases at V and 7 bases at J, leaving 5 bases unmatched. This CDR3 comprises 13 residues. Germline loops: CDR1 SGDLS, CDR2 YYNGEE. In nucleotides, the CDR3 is TGTGCCAGCGGGGACAGGGGAGGGAATGAGCAGTTCTTC. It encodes CASGDRGGNEQFF.

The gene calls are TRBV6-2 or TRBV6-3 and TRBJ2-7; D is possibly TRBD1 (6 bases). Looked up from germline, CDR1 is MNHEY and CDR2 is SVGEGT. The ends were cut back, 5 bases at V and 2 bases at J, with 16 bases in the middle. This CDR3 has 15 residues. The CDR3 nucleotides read TGTGCCAGCAGTCCCGGGTCAGGGGAAACCTACGAGCAGTACTTC. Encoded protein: CASSPGSGETYEQYF.

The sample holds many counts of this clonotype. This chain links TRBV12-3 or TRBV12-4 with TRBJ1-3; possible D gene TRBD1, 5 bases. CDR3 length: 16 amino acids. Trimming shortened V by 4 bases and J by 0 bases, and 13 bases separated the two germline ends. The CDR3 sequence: CASSYGAPSSGNTIYF. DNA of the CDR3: TGTGCCAGCAGTTACGGGGCCCCGAGCTCTGGAAACACCATATATTTT.

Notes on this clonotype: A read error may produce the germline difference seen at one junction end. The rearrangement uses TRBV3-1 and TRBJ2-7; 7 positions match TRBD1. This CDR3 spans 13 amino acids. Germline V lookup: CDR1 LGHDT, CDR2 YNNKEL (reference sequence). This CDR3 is CAGSPGQPYEQYF. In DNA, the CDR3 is TGTGCCGGCAGCCCGGGACAGCCCTACGAGCAGTACTTC.

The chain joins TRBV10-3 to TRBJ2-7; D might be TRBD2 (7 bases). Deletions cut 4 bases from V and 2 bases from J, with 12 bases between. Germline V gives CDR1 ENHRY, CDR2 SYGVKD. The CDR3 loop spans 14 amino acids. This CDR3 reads CAISGGGGPYEQYF. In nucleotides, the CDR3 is TGTGCCATCAGTGGGGGAGGGGGTCCCTACGAGCAGTACTTC.

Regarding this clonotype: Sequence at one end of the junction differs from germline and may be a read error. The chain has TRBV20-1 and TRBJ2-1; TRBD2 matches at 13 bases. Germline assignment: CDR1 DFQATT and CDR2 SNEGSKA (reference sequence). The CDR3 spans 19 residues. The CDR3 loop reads CSARGIMTSGGTSYNEQFF. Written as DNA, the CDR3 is TGCAGTGCAAGAGGGATCATGACTAGCGGGGGGACATCCTACAATGAGCAGTTCTTC.

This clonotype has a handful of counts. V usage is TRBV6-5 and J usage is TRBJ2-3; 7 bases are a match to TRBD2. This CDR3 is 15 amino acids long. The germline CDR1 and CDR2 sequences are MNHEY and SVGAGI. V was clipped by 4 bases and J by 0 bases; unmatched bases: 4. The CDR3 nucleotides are TGTGCCAGCAGTTCATGGGGGGGTAGCACAGATACGCAGTATTTT. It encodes CASSSWGGSTDTQYF.

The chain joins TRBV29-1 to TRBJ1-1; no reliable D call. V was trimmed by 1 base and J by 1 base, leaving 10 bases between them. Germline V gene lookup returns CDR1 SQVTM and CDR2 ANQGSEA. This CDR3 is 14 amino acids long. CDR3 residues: CSVEGEGENTEAFF. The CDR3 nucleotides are TGCAGCGTTGAAGGGGAGGGCGAGAACACTGAAGCTTTCTTT.

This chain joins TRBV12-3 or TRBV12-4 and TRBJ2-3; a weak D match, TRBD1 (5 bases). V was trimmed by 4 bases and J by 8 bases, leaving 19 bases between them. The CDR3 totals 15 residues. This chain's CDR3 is CASSSFRVLVGTQYF. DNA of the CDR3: TGTGCCAGCAGTTCCTTCAGGGTCCTCGTCGGTACGCAGTATTTT.

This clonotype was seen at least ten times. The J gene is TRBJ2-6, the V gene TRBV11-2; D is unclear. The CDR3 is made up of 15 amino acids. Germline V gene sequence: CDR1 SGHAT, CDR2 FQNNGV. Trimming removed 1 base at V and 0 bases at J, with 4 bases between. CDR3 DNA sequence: TGTGCCAGCAGCTTAGGATACTCTGGGGCCAACGTCCTGACTTTC. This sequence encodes CASSLGYSGANVLTF.

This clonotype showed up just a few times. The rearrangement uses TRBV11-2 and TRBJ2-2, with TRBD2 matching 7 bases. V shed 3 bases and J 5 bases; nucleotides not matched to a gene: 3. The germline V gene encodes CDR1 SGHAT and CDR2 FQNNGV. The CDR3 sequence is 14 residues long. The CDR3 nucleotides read TGTGCCAGCAGCTTTGGGGGGGAGACCGGGGAGCTGTTTTTT. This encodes CASSFGGETGELFF.

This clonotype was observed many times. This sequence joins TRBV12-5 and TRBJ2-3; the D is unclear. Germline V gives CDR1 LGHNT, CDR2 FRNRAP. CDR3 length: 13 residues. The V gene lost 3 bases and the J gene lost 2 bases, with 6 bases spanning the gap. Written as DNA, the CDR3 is TGTGCTAGTGGTTTCCTCCTCACAGATACGCAGTATTTT. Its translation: CASGFLLTDTQYF. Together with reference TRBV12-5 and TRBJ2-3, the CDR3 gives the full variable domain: DARVTQTPRHKVTEMGQEVTMRCQPILGHNTVFWYRQTMMQGLELLAYFRNRAPLDDSGMPKDRFSAEMPDATLATLKIQPSEPRDSAVYFCASGFLLTDTQYFGPGTRLTVL.

CDR3: CASSPNIAGGTDTQYF. CDR3 DNA sequence: TGTGCCAGCAGCCCCAACATAGCGGGGGGCACAGATACGCAGTATTTT. The chain recombines TRBV12-3 or TRBV12-4 with TRBJ2-3; 9 bases are a match to TRBD2. J lost 1 base, V lost 6 bases, and 8 bases had no gene match. This CDR3 contains 16 residues.

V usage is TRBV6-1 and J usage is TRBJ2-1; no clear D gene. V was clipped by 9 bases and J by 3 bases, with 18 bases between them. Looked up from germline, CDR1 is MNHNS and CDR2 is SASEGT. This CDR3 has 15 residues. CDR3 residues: CASRMTRTLYNEQFF. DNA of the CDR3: TGTGCCAGTAGAATGACAAGGACCCTCTACAATGAGCAGTTCTTC.

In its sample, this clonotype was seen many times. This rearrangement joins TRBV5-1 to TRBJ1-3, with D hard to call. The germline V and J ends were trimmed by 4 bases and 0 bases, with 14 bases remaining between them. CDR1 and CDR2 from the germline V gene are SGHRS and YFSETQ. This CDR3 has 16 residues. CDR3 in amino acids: CASSLRTADSGNTIYF. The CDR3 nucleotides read TGCGCCAGCAGCCTCCGGACCGCCGACTCTGGAAACACCATATATTTT.

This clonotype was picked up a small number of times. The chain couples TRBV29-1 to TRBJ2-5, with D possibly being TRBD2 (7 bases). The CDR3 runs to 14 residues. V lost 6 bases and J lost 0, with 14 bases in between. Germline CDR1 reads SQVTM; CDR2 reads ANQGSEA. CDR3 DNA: TGCAGCGTAGGGGGGGGGACCTACCAAGAGACCCAGTACTTC. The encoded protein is CSVGGGTYQETQYF.

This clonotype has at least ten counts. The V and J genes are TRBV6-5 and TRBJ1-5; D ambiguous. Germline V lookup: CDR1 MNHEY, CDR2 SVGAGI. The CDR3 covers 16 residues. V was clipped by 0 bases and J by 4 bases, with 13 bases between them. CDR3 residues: CASSYSMPTENQPQHF. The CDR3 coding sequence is TGTGCCAGCAGTTACTCGATGCCAACAGAGAATCAGCCCCAGCATTTT.

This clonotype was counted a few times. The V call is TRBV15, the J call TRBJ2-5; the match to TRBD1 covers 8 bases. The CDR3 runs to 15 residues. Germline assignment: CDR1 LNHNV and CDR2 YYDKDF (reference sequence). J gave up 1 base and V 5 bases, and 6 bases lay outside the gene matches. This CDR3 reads CATSSHRGSQETQYF. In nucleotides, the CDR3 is TGTGCCACCAGCTCCCACAGGGGGTCCCAAGAGACCCAGTACTTC. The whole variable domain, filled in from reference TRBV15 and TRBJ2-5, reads DAMVIQNPRYQVTQFGKPVTLSCSQTLNHNVMYWYQQKSSQAPKLLFHYYDKDFNNEADTPDNFQSRRPNTSFCFLDIRSPGLGDTAMYLCATSSHRGSQETQYFGPGTRLLVL.

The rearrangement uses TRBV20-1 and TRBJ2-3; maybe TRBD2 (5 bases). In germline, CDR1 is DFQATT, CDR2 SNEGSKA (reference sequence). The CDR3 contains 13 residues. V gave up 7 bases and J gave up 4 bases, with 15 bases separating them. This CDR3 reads CSEVLGGSDTQYF. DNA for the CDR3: TGCAGTGAAGTGTTGGGCGGGTCAGATACGCAGTATTTT.

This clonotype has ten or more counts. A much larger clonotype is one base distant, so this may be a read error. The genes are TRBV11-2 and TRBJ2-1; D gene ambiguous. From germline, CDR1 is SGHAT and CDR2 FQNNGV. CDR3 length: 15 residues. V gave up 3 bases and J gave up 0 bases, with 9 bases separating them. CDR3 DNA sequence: TGTGCCAGCAGCTTGGACGCGAGCTCCTACAATGAGCAGTTCTTC. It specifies CASSLDASSYNEQFF.